Below, 8 T cell receptor beta chains from the same sample are listed, as sequenced in a study of cytomegalovirus exposure and HLA in healthy donors. Primers included in the PCR were 60 Vbeta and 13 Jbeta primers. Produced via immunoSEQ multiplex PCR; TCRdb's table is partial and in-frame only. In total, the table holds around 36,000 clones. The sequenced sample consisted of PBMCs. These TCRs come from a woman younger than 45 in good health and CMV-seropositive.

The chain employs TRBV19 and TRBJ2-7; 8 nucleotides align to TRBD1. V gave up 5 bases and J gave up 2 bases; unmatched junction bases: 5. CDR3 size: 14 residues. CDR1 is LNHDA, CDR2 SQIVND, per germline (reference sequence). The CDR3 DNA reads as TGTGCCAGTAGTTCCGGACAGGGACCCTACGAGCAGTACTTC. This sequence encodes CASSSGQGPYEQYF.

The chain uses TRBV6-1 and TRBJ2-6; the D gene is possibly TRBD2 (6 bases). Trimming removed 0 bases at V and 0 bases at J, with 9 bases between. Per the germline V gene, CDR1 is MNHNS and CDR2 is SASEGT. CDR3 length equals 17 residues. The CDR3 DNA reads TGTGCCAGCAGTGAAGCTGGGGGGTACTCTGGGGCCAACGTCCTGACTTTC. Protein: CASSEAGGYSGANVLTF.

Comments on this clone: Other DNA sequences within the sample encode an identical CDR3. This chain uses TRBV5-1 with TRBJ2-3, with a possible D match to TRBD1 (6 bases). This CDR3 has 14 residues. Trimming left V 0 bases short and J 4 bases short, with 9 bases between. Germline values: CDR1 SGHRS, CDR2 YFSETQ. Here the CDR3 DNA reads TGCGCCAGCAGCTTGGGTCAGGGGTCAGATACGCAGTATTTT. Its protein is CASSLGQGSDTQYF.

This chain links TRBV7-6 with TRBJ2-5, with D perhaps matching TRBD1 (5 bases). V lost 5 bases and J 1 base, leaving 11 bases between the germline ends. The CDR3 loop spans 14 amino acids. Per germline, CDR1 SGHVS and CDR2 FNYEAQ. CDR3 bases: TGTGCCAGCAGCCCTAGGGGCCTCCAAGAGACCCAGTACTTC. Translated: CASSPRGLQETQYF.

The chain joins TRBV6-5 to TRBJ2-7; a weak D match, TRBD2 (6 bases). Germline V CDR1 and CDR2: MNHEY, SVGAGI. The CDR3 contains 13 residues. V was shortened by 10 bases and J by 0 bases, with 13 bases between the two germline ends. The CDR3: CATAAGSSYEQYF. DNA of the CDR3: TGTGCCACCGCGGCGGGAAGCTCCTACGAGCAGTACTTC.

The rearrangement joins TRBV28 to TRBJ2-7; the D gene is possibly TRBD1 (5 bases). V lost 8 bases to trimming and J lost 6 bases, with 17 bases between them. The CDR3 runs 13 residues. From germline, CDR1 is MDHEN and CDR2 SYDVKM. The chain's CDR3 is CASSGARPSEQYF. The CDR3 bases are TGTGCCAGCTCTGGGGCTCGTCCCTCCGAGCAGTACTTC.

This chain uses TRBV29-1 with TRBJ1-6; 9 nucleotides agree with TRBD1. The CDR3 contains 14 residues. The trim removed 6 bases at V and 9 bases at J, leaving 9 bases unmatched. Germline V lookup: CDR1 SQVTM, CDR2 ANQGSEA. The CDR3 region is CSVTTGGPSSPLHF. The CDR3 DNA sequence: TGCAGCGTAACAACAGGGGGCCCATCTTCACCCCTCCACTTT.

The V gene is TRBV5-6, the J gene TRBJ1-2; D gene unclear. Germline V gives CDR1 SGHDT, CDR2 YYEEEE. The germline V and J ends were trimmed by 3 bases and 7 bases, with 19 bases remaining between them. The CDR3 extends over 15 amino acids. The CDR3: CASSSQMGGLSGYTF. DNA of the CDR3: TGTGCCAGCAGCTCCCAAATGGGCGGGTTGAGTGGCTACACCTTC. The full variable domain, its missing parts supplied by reference TRBV5-6 and TRBJ1-2, is DAGVTQSPTHLIKTRGQQVTLRCSPKSGHDTVSWYQQALGQGPQFIFQYYEEEERQRGNFPDRFSGHQFPNYSSELNVNALLLGDSALYLCASSSQMGGLSGYTFGSGTRLTVV.